The sample holds a few counts of the clone carrying this T cell receptor beta chain. The antigen remains unidentified. TCRdb recomputed calls from the reads with MiXCR, one row per CDR3 protein. Of hundreds of thousands of distinct CDR3 sequences in the sample, around 35% were seen once. This specimen belongs to a study of T cell repertoires in cytomegalovirus infection. Looking at the study overall: HLA-B-restricted CMV epitopes that are well studied were used alongside recently identified HLA-C-restricted ones. It was the public TCR beta signatures that indicated both CMV infection and matching HLA type.

Study-wide points: The ex vivo response was dominated by HLA-C-restricted CMV-specific TCR beta clonotypes. Public TCR beta family frequency separated CMV-and-HLA carriers, including in an independent cohort.

From germline, CDR1 is MGHRA and CDR2 YSYEKL. CDR3 size: 16 residues. Losses at the gene ends were 2 bases for V and 1 base for J; bases not matched to a gene: 7. This receptor was taken from a human donor in good health (CMV status not recorded). Some clones in this sample may be carry-over from other donors' samples. V is TRBV4-1 and J is TRBJ2-7; 8 bases line up with TRBD2. Specimen: cultured PBMCs, collected from culture after CMV antigen stimulation. The chain's CDR3 is CASSQPTSGRSYEQYF. The CDR3 DNA reads as TGCGCCAGCAGCCAACCCACTAGCGGCCGGTCCTACGAGCAGTACTTC.